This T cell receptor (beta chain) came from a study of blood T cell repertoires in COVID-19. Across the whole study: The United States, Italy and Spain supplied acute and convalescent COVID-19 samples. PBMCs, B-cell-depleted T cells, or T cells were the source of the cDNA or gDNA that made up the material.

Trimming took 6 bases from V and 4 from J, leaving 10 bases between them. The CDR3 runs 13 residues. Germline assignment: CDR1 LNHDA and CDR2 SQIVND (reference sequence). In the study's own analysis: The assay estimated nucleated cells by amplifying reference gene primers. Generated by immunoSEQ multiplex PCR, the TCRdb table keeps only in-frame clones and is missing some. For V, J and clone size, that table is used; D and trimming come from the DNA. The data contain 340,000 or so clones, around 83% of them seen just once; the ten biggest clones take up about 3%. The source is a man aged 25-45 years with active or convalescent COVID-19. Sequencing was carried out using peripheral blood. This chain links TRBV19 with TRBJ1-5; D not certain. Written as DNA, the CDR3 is TGTGCCAGTAGGGGCACAAAAAATCAGCCCCAGCATTTT. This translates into CASRGTKNQPQHF.